This TCR beta chain was captured in a study of tumor and adjacent non-tumor tissue in lung cancer (dated 2018 in TCRdb). Regarding the complete study: The cohort included more than 9 adenocarcinoma, a couple of squamous cell carcinoma and 1 small cell lung cancer patients. The approximately 15 patients were aged roughly 31 to 85 years, included 10 men and 5 women, and had TNM stage I to III disease. A total of some 130,000,000 productive TCRbeta reads were generated by sequencing, corresponding to an average of roughly 4.1 million reads per sample. Bulk TCRbeta repertoires were compared between lung tumor tissue and matched distant non-tumor lung tissue obtained from under 18 lung cancer patients. TCRbeta CDR3 sequencing was performed on roughly 32 paired specimens, with one tumor sample and one normal lung sample collected per patient. Summary of the overall study and its limitations: Neither the sequencing platform nor unique molecular identifiers are mentioned in the methods. In normal lung, the top 100 clones accounted for a significantly larger cumulative share of the repertoire than in tumor tissue. Because peripheral blood was not sequenced, blood TCRbeta repertoires in the lung cancer patients of the study were not examined. Only around 14 patients were in the cohort, and the authors stated that larger samples and more detailed clinical data are needed. Tumor tissue showed significantly higher TCR diversity (inverse Simpson) than normal lung tissue, at roughly 390 vs 170 (P = 0.0075, Mann-Whitney U test). TCR diversity was significantly higher in younger patients, and higher tumor TCR diversity was associated with shorter overall and disease-free survival.

This clonotype was seen just once. Its binding antigen is unknown. The sample holds no much larger clone one base away, and base qualities are not on file. A read on its own is weak evidence. RNA was isolated from bulk, unsorted tissue, and RNA quality was assessed with a NanoDrop ND-1000 and an Agilent 2100. Donors were newly diagnosed lung cancer patients admitted for thoracic surgery in China between August and November 2014, without prior chemotherapy. Anyone who had undergone radiotherapy or chemotherapy before, or who had another cancer at the same time, was left out of the study. Surgical tissue pieces of 1-2 cm3 were preserved in RNAlater solution and were kept at -80 degrees C until use. The CDR3 contains 14 residues, cysteine and phenylalanine counted. Just CDR3 DNA is preserved here, 42 bases in frame from base 1. Per the germline V gene, LGHNA is the CDR1 and YNFKEQ is the CDR2. Receptor amplification or capture employed multiplex PCR. Sequencing instrument: Illumina HiSeq 2500. TCRbeta libraries were constructed through three rounds of nested PCR with primers (Table S4) according to protocols adapted from ARM-PCR. Before sequencing, PCR products of 200-500 bp were excised from the gel and purified with the QIAquick gel extraction kit. The authors processed their data as follows. Trimmomatic was used to clean the reads, FLASH merged the cleaned reads into complete CDR3 sequences, and MiTCR assigned the sequences to V(D)J germline segments. VDJtools was used to compute clonal diversity as the inverse Simpson's index. In-frame sequences without a premature stop codon were defined as productive reads. TCRdb reworked the public reads: Q25 trimming with fastp, MiXCR clone assembly, productive beta chains retained. For every CDR3 protein sequence, its rows merge into one entry that carries the most common genes and DNA. TCRdb, rather than the study authors, made the V and J calls. This sample has tens of thousands of distinct CDR3 sequences in its table, and 72% of those were observed once. In total, the top ten clones hold approximately 10% of the sample.

The V and J genes are TRBV4-2 and TRBJ2-7; a tentative D match to TRBD1 spans 5 bases. The clonotype was recovered from a woman aged 40 to 49 with non-small cell lung cancer. Sample: lung tumor tissue. The CDR3 amino acid sequence is: CESSQGARHPDAYF. The bases read TGTGAGAGCAGCCAAGGGGCGAGACACCCTGACGCCTACTTC.